Below, 28 T cell receptor beta chains from the same sample are listed, as sequenced in a study of cytomegalovirus exposure and HLA in healthy donors. The PCR made use of 60 Vbeta and 13 Jbeta primers. The assay was immunoSEQ multiplex PCR, and TCRdb's table has in-frame clones only and misses some. The sample has fewer than 200,000 clones. Sequencing was carried out using PBMCs. These receptors all come from a man aged 25-45 years in good health and CMV-seronegative.

As DNA, the CDR3 is TGTGCCAGCAGCTTCGCGGGGAGTGAAAAACTGTTTTTT. Residues: CASSFAGSEKLFF. The chain employs TRBV5-4 and TRBJ1-4; D is uncertain. From germline, CDR1 is SGHNT and CDR2 YYREEE (reference sequence). Trimming removed 2 bases from V and 7 bases from J, with 9 bases in between. The CDR3 spans 13 residues.

Here the CDR3 DNA reads TGCGCCAGCAGTGCCAGTTCCCAGTATGGCTACACCTTC. Protein: CASSASSQYGYTF. The gene calls are TRBV10-1 and TRBJ1-2, with D unresolved. The V gene's germline CDR1 is WNHNN and CDR2 SYGVQD (reference sequence). This CDR3 is 13 amino acids long. V was trimmed by 4 bases and J by 5 bases, leaving 11 bases between them.

The chain carries TRBV10-2 and TRBJ1-6; 10 nucleotides line up with TRBD1. CDR3 size: 15 residues. V lost 7 bases, J lost 5 bases, and 5 bases stayed unmatched. Per the germline V gene, CDR1 is WSHSY and CDR2 is SAAADI. Here the CDR3 reads CASIRDRGHNSPLHF. CDR3 in DNA: TGCGCCAGCATCCGTGACAGGGGGCATAATTCACCCCTCCACTTT.

The genes are TRBV4-1 and TRBJ2-5, with TRBD2 identical over 8 bases. There are 17 residues in the CDR3. The V gene end was trimmed by 1 base and the J gene end by 11 bases; junction bases not matched to a gene: 18. Germline CDR1 reads MGHRA; CDR2 reads YSYEKL. The CDR3 spells CASSQVVRGETGGEQYF. The DNA for the CDR3 is TGCGCCAGCAGCCAAGTTGTGAGGGGAGAGACGGGGGGGGAGCAGTACTTC.

The chain recombines TRBV5-1 with TRBJ1-1; D call uncertain. V was trimmed by 1 base and J by 3 bases, leaving 13 bases between them. Germline CDR1 is SGHRS and CDR2 is YFSETQ. The CDR3 is 15 amino acids. The DNA of the CDR3 is TGCGCCAGCAGCTTGTTAGTAGTCGGGGACACTGAAGCTTTCTTT. This encodes CASSLLVVGDTEAFF. The full variable domain, in which reference TRBV5-1 and TRBJ1-1 provide the parts outside the CDR3, is KAGVTQTPRYLIKTRGQQVTLSCSPISGHRSVSWYQQTPGQGLQFLFEYFSETQRNKGNFPGRFSGRQFSNSRSEMNVSTLELGDSALYLCASSLLVVGDTEAFFGQGTRLTVV.

V is TRBV5-5 and J is TRBJ1-5; the D is unclear. The V gene lost 4 bases and the J gene lost 4 bases, with 21 bases spanning the gap. Germline values: CDR1 SGHKS, CDR2 YYEKEE (reference sequence). This CDR3 has 17 amino acids. The CDR3 spells CASSNLGSGERNQPQHF. Here the CDR3 DNA reads TGTGCCAGCAGCAACCTCGGTTCCGGGGAGAGGAATCAGCCCCAGCATTTT.

The chain joins TRBV4-3 to TRBJ1-2; 8 bases align to TRBD1. J was trimmed by 5 bases and V by 1 base; bases with no gene match: 3. The CDR3 is 14 residues long. The germline gives CDR1 LGHNA, CDR2 YSLEER. CDR3 coding DNA: TGCGCCAGCAGCCAAGCAGGGGGCCGATATGGCTACACCTTC. Translating gives CASSQAGGRYGYTF.

The V gene is TRBV13, the J gene TRBJ2-7, with D perhaps matching TRBD1 (6 bases). The CDR3 has 13 residues. Germline CDR1 PRHDT, CDR2 FYEKMQ (reference sequence). With 4 bases removed from V and 3 bases from J, the gap between germline ends came to 10 bases. This CDR3 is CASSSSGVYEQYF. In DNA, the CDR3 is TGTGCCAGCAGCTCGTCAGGGGTCTACGAGCAGTACTTC.

The CDR3 DNA reads as TGTGCCAGCAGTTTATTTAGGGGGGGAGAGACCCAGTACTTC. This translates into CASSLFRGGETQYF. The chain joins TRBV27 to TRBJ2-5; tentatively, D is TRBD2 (7 bases). Germline values: CDR1 MNHEY, CDR2 SMNVEV (reference sequence). Trimming left V 1 base short and J 4 bases short, with 10 bases between. The CDR3 extends over 14 amino acids.

The J gene is TRBJ2-5, the V gene TRBV7-2; TRBD2 matches 8 bases. Unmatched junction bases numbered 3, after V lost 3 bases and J lost 3 bases. The germline V gene has CDR1 SGHTA and CDR2 FQGNSA. The CDR3 totals 14 residues. The CDR3 coding sequence is TGTGCCAGCAGCTTTACTAGCGGCAAAGAGACCCAGTACTTC. Residues: CASSFTSGKETQYF. Filled out from reference TRBV7-2 and TRBJ2-5, the complete variable domain reads GAGVSQSPSNKVTEKGKDVELRCDPISGHTALYWYRQSLGQGLEFLIYFQGNSAPDKSGLPSDRFSAERTGGSVSTLTIQRTQQEDSAVYLCASSFTSGKETQYFGPGTRLLVL.

This chain uses TRBV6-5 with TRBJ1-1; 9 bases are shared with TRBD1. Trimming took 0 bases from V and 5 from J; bases not matched to a gene: 4. The CDR3 runs to 15 residues. CDR1 is MNHEY, CDR2 SVGAGI, per germline. The CDR3 reads CASSYSDRGGTEAFF. CDR3 in DNA: TGTGCCAGCAGTTACTCGGACAGGGGAGGAACTGAAGCTTTCTTT.

The chain joins TRBV4-2 to TRBJ1-1; D gene ambiguous. The CDR3 is 14 residues long. Germline assignment: CDR1 LGHNA and CDR2 YNFKEQ. Trimming shortened V by 3 bases and J by 2 bases, and 10 bases separated the two germline ends. The DNA of the CDR3 is TGTGCCAGCAGCCATACGGCGGGTAACACTGAAGCTTTCTTT. Amino acid sequence: CASSHTAGNTEAFF.

The J gene is TRBJ2-2, the V gene TRBV9, with D possibly being TRBD2 (6 bases). The ends were cut back, 0 bases at V and 0 bases at J, with 6 bases in the middle. From germline, CDR1 is SGDLS and CDR2 YYNGEE. The CDR3 has 15 amino acids. CDR3: CASSVGGANTGELFF. The DNA for the CDR3 is TGTGCCAGCAGCGTAGGGGGGGCGAACACCGGGGAGCTGTTTTTT. The full variable domain, rest sourced from reference TRBV9 and TRBJ2-2, is DSGVTQTPKHLITATGQRVTLRCSPRSGDLSVYWYQQSLDQGLQFLIQYYNGEERAKGNILERFSAQQFPDLHSELNLSSLELGDSALYFCASSVGGANTGELFFGEGSRLTVL.

The V call is TRBV6-5, the J call TRBJ1-2, with 7 bases lining up with TRBD1. V lost 6 bases to trimming and J lost 4 bases; unmatched junction nucleotides: 11. This CDR3 has 15 amino acids. CDR1 MNHEY and CDR2 SVGAGI come from the germline V gene. In DNA, the CDR3 is TGTGCCAGCAGGCCATTGAGACAGGGACTCTATGGCTACACCTTC. It is translated as CASRPLRQGLYGYTF.

V and J are TRBV19 and TRBJ2-1; 8 bases agree with TRBD1. CDR1 and CDR2 from the germline V gene are LNHDA and SQIVND (reference sequence). This CDR3 is built from 13 residues. The J segment lost 9 bases and the V segment lost 5 bases, leaving 6 bases of the junction unmatched. The CDR3: CASSLTGVGEQFF. In DNA form, the CDR3 reads TGTGCCAGTAGTTTGACAGGGGTGGGTGAGCAGTTCTTC.

The chain uses TRBV7-8 and TRBJ1-1; weak D call: TRBD1 (5 bases). The CDR3 runs 15 residues. The V end was cut by 0 bases, the J end by 0 bases, with 8 bases between. Germline V lookup: CDR1 SGHVS, CDR2 FQNEAQ. The CDR3 DNA reads TGTGCCAGCAGCTTAGCGAGGACACTGAACACTGAAGCTTTCTTT. Translating it yields CASSLARTLNTEAFF.

The chain employs TRBV5-4 and TRBJ2-6; possible D gene TRBD1, 6 bases. Trimming removed 4 bases at V and 1 base at J, with 9 bases between. The CDR3 has 15 residues. CDR1 and CDR2 (germline): SGHNT, YYREEE (reference sequence). The CDR3 coding sequence is TGTGCCAGCAGCCCAGGGGCTTCTGGGGCCAACGTCCTGACTTTC. This codes for CASSPGASGANVLTF.

Note on this clone: The junction shows a germline mismatch at one end, possibly a read error. At the DNA level, this CDR3 is encoded by other sequences in the same sample as well. V gene TRBV7-9 combines with J gene TRBJ2-7, with D possibly TRBD2 on 5 matching bases. The CDR3 loop spans 15 amino acids. Looked up from germline, CDR1 is SEHNR and CDR2 is FQNEAQ (reference sequence). This CDR3 is CASSPGGPPVYEQYF. The DNA of the CDR3 is TGCGCCAGCAGCCCGGGCGGGCCTCCCGTATACGAGCAGTACTTC.

The CDR3 is CASTRTASSYEQYF. The CDR3 coding sequence is TGTGCCAGCACCCGGACAGCGAGCTCCTACGAGCAGTACTTC. This chain joins TRBV6-1 and TRBJ2-7, with D perhaps matching TRBD1 (6 bases). In germline, CDR1 is MNHNS, CDR2 SASEGT. The CDR3 spans 14 residues. Trimming removed 7 bases from V and 0 bases from J, with 13 bases in between.

Comments on this clone: This CDR3 fails to terminate in the conserved phenylalanine or tryptophan, so it likely reflects a read error. V gene TRBV11-3 combines with J gene TRBJ2-7; D perhaps matches TRBD2 (5 bases). The CDR3 sequence is 15 residues long. Germline lookup yields CDR1 SGHNT and CDR2 YENEEA. Trimming shortened V by 5 bases and J by 0 bases, and 14 bases separated the two germline ends. The CDR3 loop is CASSRIGVGSYEQYS. CDR3 sequence (DNA): TGTGCCAGCAGCCGGATCGGGGTAGGCTCCTACGAGCAGTACTCC.

The CDR3 bases are TGTGCCAGCAGCCAATCCGCGGCCAGGGCATCAAAGACCCAGTACTTC. Protein sequence: CASSQSAARASKTQYF. The V call is TRBV7-8, the J call TRBJ2-5; D is perhaps TRBD1 (5 bases). The CDR3 spans 16 residues. Germline CDR1 SGHVS, CDR2 FQNEAQ. Trimming cost V 5 bases and J 6 bases, with 22 bases left between them.

The genes are TRBV6-5 and TRBJ2-5, with a tentative D call TRBD1 (6 bases). The last part of the DNA fits TRBJ2-7 better; the J call may be wrong. Germline CDR1 is MNHEY and CDR2 is SVGAGI. The CDR3 is 12 amino acids. The CDR3 sequence: CASSPLGAEQYF. For the CDR3, the DNA is TGTGCCAGCAGTCCGCTGGGGGCCGAGCAGTACTTC.

CDR3 sequence (DNA): TGCGCCAGCAGCTTGGAACTAGCTTCAGAGACCCAGTACTTC. It yields the protein CASSLELASETQYF. This chain uses TRBV5-1 with TRBJ2-5, with a weak D call TRBD2 (6 bases). The CDR3 runs to 14 residues. V lost 0 bases, J lost 4 bases, and 10 bases lay in between. CDR1 SGHRS and CDR2 YFSETQ come from the germline V gene.

This chain links TRBV5-1 with TRBJ2-1; 8 positions agree with TRBD2. The germline V gene has CDR1 SGHRS and CDR2 YFSETQ. V gave up 1 base and J gave up 5 bases; unmatched junction bases: 5. This CDR3 is 15 amino acids long. This CDR3 reads CASSLREGLNNEQFF. CDR3 nucleotides: TGCGCCAGCAGCTTGCGGGAGGGCCTCAACAATGAGCAGTTCTTC.

V usage is TRBV4-2 and J usage is TRBJ2-2, with D possibly being TRBD1 (6 bases). V dropped 1 base and J dropped 6 bases, with 15 bases sitting between them. Germline V CDR1 and CDR2: LGHNA, YNFKEQ. This CDR3 has 16 amino acids. The CDR3 reads CASSQVSNKGAGELFF. The DNA for the CDR3 is TGTGCCAGCAGCCAAGTATCCAACAAGGGGGCCGGGGAGCTGTTTTTT.

This chain links TRBV4-3 with TRBJ1-2; D might be TRBD1 (5 bases). The CDR3 has 15 residues. Germline V gene sequence: CDR1 LGHNA, CDR2 YSLEER. Trimming cost V 0 bases and J 4 bases, with 12 bases left between them. The CDR3 coding sequence is TGCGCCAGCAGCCAAGATTTGCCCACAGGCTATGGCTACACCTTC. It codes for CASSQDLPTGYGYTF.

V and J are TRBV30 and TRBJ2-5; 7 bases align to TRBD1. The V and J ends lost 3 bases and 0 bases, in that order; junction bases with no gene match: 4. Germline values: CDR1 GTSNPN, CDR2 SVGIG (reference sequence). The CDR3 is 14 residues long. CDR3 residues: CAWSRGLDQETQYF. Here the CDR3 DNA reads TGTGCCTGGAGCAGGGGGTTGGACCAAGAGACCCAGTACTTC.

This rearrangement joins TRBV4-2 to TRBJ2-2; 10 positions match TRBD2. CDR3 length: 16 residues. Germline V gene lookup returns CDR1 LGHNA and CDR2 YNFKEQ. Trimming took 3 bases from V and 11 from J; bases not matched to a gene: 12. The CDR3 DNA sequence: TGTGCCAGCAGCCAGGAACTAGCGGGACCCACGTCTGAGCTGTTTTTT. Translation gives CASSQELAGPTSELFF.